These 15 T cell receptor beta chains originate from one sample sequenced in a study of OX40 agonist ivuxolimab in advanced cancers. The assay was immunoSEQ multiplex PCR, and TCRdb's table has in-frame clones only and misses some. The data contain more than 55,000 clones, over 70% of them seen just once; the ten biggest clones take up approximately 5%. Sequenced material: CD4+ or CD8+ T cells sorted from blood, taken in a trial of the OX40 agonist ivuxolimab. The receptors were sampled from an adult with an advanced solid tumor such as melanoma, head and neck, liver or kidney cancer.

J is TRBJ2-1 and V is TRBV5-1, with TRBD2 matching over 7 bases. Germline V gene sequence: CDR1 SGHRS, CDR2 YFSETQ. With V trimmed by 4 bases and J by 5 bases, 3 bases remained unmatched. This CDR3 is built from 13 residues. The CDR3 DNA is TGCGCCAGCAGCCCCCTAGCGGACAATGAGCAGTTCTTC. It is translated as CASSPLADNEQFF.

This clone appeared a single time. CDR3 coding DNA: TGTGCCACGTCTGGGGGAGAGTTAGGAGAGACCCAGTACTTC. As protein: CATSGGELGETQYF. V and J are TRBV15 and TRBJ2-5, with D perhaps being TRBD1 or TRBD2 (5 bases each). V lost 9 bases and J lost 4, with 18 bases in between. The CDR3 is 14 residues long. Germline V CDR1 and CDR2: LNHNV, YYDKDF (reference sequence).

This chain joins TRBV4-1 and TRBJ2-1; no firm D call. CDR1 is MGHRA, CDR2 YSYEKL, per germline. The V end lost 7 bases, the J end lost 8 bases, and 15 bases lay between the germline ends. This CDR3 region has 13 residues. The CDR3 loop reads CASTPGPWDEQFF. Here the CDR3 DNA reads TGCGCCAGCACCCCGGGCCCCTGGGATGAGCAGTTCTTC.

Here the CDR3 DNA reads TGTGCCAGCAGACACAGGCGACTAGCGGGAGGAGATACGCAGTATTTT. Its translation: CASRHRRLAGGDTQYF. The rearrangement uses TRBV13 and TRBJ2-3, with 13 bases lining up with TRBD2. V was clipped by 6 bases and J by 5 bases; unmatched bases: 8. CDR3 length equals 16 residues. Germline CDR1 and CDR2: PRHDT and FYEKMQ (reference sequence).

This clone was seen a few times. The chain uses TRBV11-2 and TRBJ1-3; D possibly corresponds to TRBD1 (6 bases). Trimming removed 3 bases at V and 0 bases at J, with 9 bases between. Germline CDR1 SGHAT, CDR2 FQNNGV. This CDR3 comprises 15 residues. The CDR3 sequence: CASSFTDSSGNTIYF. CDR3 coding DNA: TGTGCCAGCAGCTTCACGGACAGCTCTGGAAACACCATATATTTT. The full variable domain, rest sourced from reference TRBV11-2 and TRBJ1-3, is EAGVAQSPRYKIIEKRQSVAFWCNPISGHATLYWYQQILGQGPKLLIQFQNNGVVDDSQLPKDRFSAERLKGVDSTLKIQPAKLEDSAVYLCASSFTDSSGNTIYFGEGSWLTVV.

V gene TRBV6-5 combines with J gene TRBJ2-7, with D possibly TRBD1 on 5 matching bases. Trimming took off 7 bases at V and 2 bases at J, with 15 bases between the two ends. This CDR3 comprises 14 residues. Germline assignment: CDR1 MNHEY and CDR2 SVGAGI. CDR3 residues: CASIEDSYTYEQYF. In DNA, the CDR3 is TGTGCCAGCATCGAAGACAGTTATACCTACGAGCAGTACTTC.

The chain combines TRBV6-6 with TRBJ1-1; D is undetermined. V lost 0 bases, J lost 2 bases, and 7 bases lay in between. Germline lookup yields CDR1 MNHNY and CDR2 SVGAGI (reference sequence). CDR3 length: 14 amino acids. CDR3 bases: TGTGCCAGCAGTTACTCTGCGCACAACACTGAAGCTTTCTTT. As protein: CASSYSAHNTEAFF.

The V gene is TRBV5-5, the J gene TRBJ1-1; no clear D. The germline CDR1 and CDR2 sequences are SGHKS and YYEKEE (reference sequence). V was shortened by 0 bases and J by 1 base, with 10 bases between the two germline ends. The CDR3 covers 15 residues. The CDR3 region has the DNA TGTGCCAGCAGCTTGGGGGCGGCAGGGAACACTGAAGCTTTCTTT. This codes for CASSLGAAGNTEAFF.

In this sample, this clone turned up once. The V call is TRBV14, the J call TRBJ1-3, with TRBD1 as a possible D gene (6 bases). Trimming shortened V by 3 bases and J by 1 base, and 10 bases separated the two germline ends. The CDR3 contains 15 residues. Germline lookup yields CDR1 SGHDN and CDR2 FVKESK. CDR3 coding DNA: TGTGCCAGCAGCCACGGACAGAAATCTGGAAACACCATATATTTT. It is translated as CASSHGQKSGNTIYF.

This chain's CDR3 is CARSSGRYNEQFF. CDR3 DNA sequence: TGTGCCAGATCTAGCGGGAGATACAATGAGCAGTTCTTC. The V and J genes are TRBV10-3 and TRBJ2-1, with 10 bases identical to TRBD2. CDR1 and CDR2 from the germline V gene are ENHRY and SYGVKD. V shed 10 bases and J 4 bases; nucleotides not matched to a gene: 4. The CDR3 loop spans 13 amino acids.

The chain has TRBV5-1 and TRBJ1-6; D call uncertain. The CDR3 extends over 18 amino acids. Deletions cut 0 bases from V and 0 bases from J, with 13 bases between. In germline, CDR1 is SGHRS, CDR2 YFSETQ. CDR3 coding DNA: TGCGCCAGCAGCTTGGTGGGCATCCAAAGCTCCTATAATTCACCCCTCCACTTT. Translated, it gives CASSLVGIQSSYNSPLHF.

This chain links TRBV5-4 with TRBJ2-7; D might be TRBD1 (5 bases). There are 16 residues in the CDR3. CDR1 and CDR2 from the germline V gene are SGHNT and YYREEE (reference sequence). With 0 bases removed from V and 1 base from J, the gap between germline ends came to 14 bases. Written as DNA, the CDR3 is TGTGCCAGCAGCTTGGTTGGTTGGGGCAGGTCCTACGAGCAGTACTTC. It yields the protein CASSLVGWGRSYEQYF.

The rearrangement links TRBV18 to TRBJ2-7, with D hard to call. CDR1 KGHSH and CDR2 LQKENI come from the germline V gene. The germline V and J ends were trimmed by 3 bases and 3 bases, with 12 bases remaining between them. The CDR3 has 14 residues. CDR3 region: CASSPSDKLYEQYF. The CDR3 DNA sequence: TGTGCCAGCTCACCGTCGGATAAACTCTACGAGCAGTACTTC.

This sequence joins TRBV2 and TRBJ1-5; 9 nucleotides agree with TRBD1. Trimming took 11 bases from V and 5 from J; bases not matched to a gene: 4. Germline CDR1 is SNHLY and CDR2 is FYNNEI. The CDR3 runs to 12 residues. CDR3 amino acids: CAGGQGYQPQHF. CDR3 in DNA: TGTGCCGGGGGACAGGGCTATCAGCCCCAGCATTTT.

The chain links TRBV7-9 to TRBJ2-3, with D unresolved. V was shortened by 2 bases and J by 5 bases, with 5 bases between the two germline ends. Germline loops: CDR1 SEHNR, CDR2 FQNEAQ (reference sequence). The CDR3 contains 12 residues. CDR3 nucleotides: TGTGCCAGCAGCTTATTTGGAGATACGCAGTATTTT. Amino acids: CASSLFGDTQYF.